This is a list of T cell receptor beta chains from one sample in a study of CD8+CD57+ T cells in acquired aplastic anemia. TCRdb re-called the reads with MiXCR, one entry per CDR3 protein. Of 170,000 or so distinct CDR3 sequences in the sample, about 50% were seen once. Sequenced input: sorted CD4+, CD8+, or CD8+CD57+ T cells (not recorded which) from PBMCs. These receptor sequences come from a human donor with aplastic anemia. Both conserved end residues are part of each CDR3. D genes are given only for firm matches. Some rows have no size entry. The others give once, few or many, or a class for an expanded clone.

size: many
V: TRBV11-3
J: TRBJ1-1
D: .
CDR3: CATAPQGREPEAFF
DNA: TGTGCCACCGCACCACAGGGAAGGGAACCTGAAGCTTTCTTT

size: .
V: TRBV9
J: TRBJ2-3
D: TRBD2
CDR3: CASSPLAGGASTGDTQYF
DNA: TGTGCCAGCAGCCCCCTAGCGGGAGGCGCATCCACGGGAGATACGCAGTATTTT

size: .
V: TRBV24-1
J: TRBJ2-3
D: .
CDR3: CATSSRRGNTDTQYF
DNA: TGTGCCACCAGCTCACGGCGGGGCAACACAGATACGCAGTATTTT

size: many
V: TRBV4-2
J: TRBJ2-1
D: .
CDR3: CASSPGDRAYNEQFF
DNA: TGTGCCAGCAGCCCAGGGGATCGAGCGTACAATGAGCAGTTCTTC

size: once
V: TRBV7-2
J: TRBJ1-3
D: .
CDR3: CASSLAQGRDTIYF
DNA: TGTGCCAGCAGCTTAGCGCAAGGGAGGGACACCATATATTTT

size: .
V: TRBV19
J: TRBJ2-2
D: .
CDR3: CASTLVSGPFGELFF
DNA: TGTGCCAGTACCCTTGTCTCGGGGCCGTTTGGGGAGCTGTTTTTT

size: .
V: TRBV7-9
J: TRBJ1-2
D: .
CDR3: CASSLEGGATRAGTF
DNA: TGTGCCAGCAGCTTAGAAGGTGGTGCAACAAGAGCGGGCACCTTC

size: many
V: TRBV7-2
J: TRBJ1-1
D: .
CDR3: CASSLDPVEGSTEAFF
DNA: TGTGCCAGCAGCTTAGATCCTGTTGAGGGGAGCACTGAAGCTTTCTTT

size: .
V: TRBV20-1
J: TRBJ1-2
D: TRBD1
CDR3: CSARWTGGGGYTF
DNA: TGCAGTGCTAGGTGGACAGGGGGAGGCGGCTACACCTTC

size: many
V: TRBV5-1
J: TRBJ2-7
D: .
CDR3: CASTYEGSYEQYF
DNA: TGCGCCAGCACCTACGAGGGCTCCTACGAGCAGTACTTC

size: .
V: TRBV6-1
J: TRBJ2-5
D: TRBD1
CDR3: CASPTGTGVGETQYF
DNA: TGTGCCAGCCCCACCGGGACAGGGGTTGGGGAGACCCAGTACTTC

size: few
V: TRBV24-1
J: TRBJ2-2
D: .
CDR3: CATSVGAGNTGELFF
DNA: TGTGCCACCAGTGTGGGTGCAGGGAACACCGGGGAGCTGTTTTTT

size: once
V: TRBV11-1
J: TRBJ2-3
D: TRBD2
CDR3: CASPRPGGGATDTQYF
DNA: TGTGCCAGCCCTAGGCCCGGCGGGGGAGCCACAGATACGCAGTATTTT

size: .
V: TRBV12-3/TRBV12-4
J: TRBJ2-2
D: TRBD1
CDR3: CASSFYGTGVFAGELFF
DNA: TGTGCCAGCAGTTTCTACGGGACAGGGGTTTTCGCCGGGGAGCTGTTTTTT

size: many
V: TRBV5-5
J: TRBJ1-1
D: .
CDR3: CASSNPGTLNTEAFF
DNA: TGTGCCAGCAGTAACCCGGGGACATTGAACACTGAAGCTTTCTTT

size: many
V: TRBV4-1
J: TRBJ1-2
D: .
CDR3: CASSRSTANYGYTF
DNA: TGCGCCAGCAGCCGATCGACAGCTAACTATGGCTACACCTTC

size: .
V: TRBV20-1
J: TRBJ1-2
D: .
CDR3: CSARETRNYGYTF
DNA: TGCAGTGCTCGAGAGACACGAAACTATGGCTACACCTTC

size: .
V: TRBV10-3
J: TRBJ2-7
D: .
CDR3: CAISSVSSYEQYF
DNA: TGTGCCATCAGTTCTGTGAGCTCCTACGAGCAGTACTTC

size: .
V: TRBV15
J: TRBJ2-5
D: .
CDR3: CATSRAPAVAGGTQYF
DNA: TGTGCCACCAGCAGAGCACCAGCAGTTGCTGGGGGGACCCAGTACTTC

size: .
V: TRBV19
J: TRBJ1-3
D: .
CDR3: CASNAREDTIYF
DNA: TGTGCCAGTAATGCCAGGGAGGACACCATATATTTT

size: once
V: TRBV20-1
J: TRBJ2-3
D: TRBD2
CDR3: CSARGVAGATDTQYF
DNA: TGCAGTGCTAGAGGGGTAGCGGGAGCCACAGATACGCAGTATTTT

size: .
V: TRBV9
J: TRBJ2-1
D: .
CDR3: CASSLRAGAFYEQFF
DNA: TGTGCCAGCAGTCTAAGGGCAGGGGCTTTCTACGAGCAGTTCTTC

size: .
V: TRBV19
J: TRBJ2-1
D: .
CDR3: CASSLGTVQRQYNEQFF
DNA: TGTGCCAGTTCACTTGGAACGGTACAGAGACAATACAATGAGCAGTTCTTC